This TCR beta chain was observed in a study of identical twins. The V end was cut by 2 bases, the J end by 8 bases, with 16 bases between. CDR1 is LGHDT, CDR2 YNNKEL, per germline (reference sequence). This CDR3 has 15 amino acids. This clonotype was counted only a few times. The authors used template switching to add a universal primer site and gave cDNA unique molecular identifiers. TCRdb re-called the 5' RACE reads through MiXCR, storing one row per CDR3 protein. Of around 1.7 million distinct CDR3 sequences in the sample, under 35% were seen once. The specimen sequenced was cord blood. The chain carries TRBV3-1 and TRBJ2-1; D may be TRBD2 (6 bases). The sequence was collected from a newborn girl in good health. The CDR3 coding sequence is TGTGCCAGCAGCCAATCATGGAGGGGCGTGGATGAGCAGTTCTTC. This codes for CASSQSWRGVDEQFF.